The T cell receptor (beta chain) under discussion was sequenced for a study of T cell responses to AZD1222 COVID-19 vaccine. Trimming cost V 2 bases and J 4 bases; bases outside gene matches: 2. CDR1 and CDR2 from the germline V gene are MNHEY and SMNVEV (reference sequence). The CDR3 is 14 amino acids. Sequencing was performed with immunoSEQ multiplex PCR; in TCRdb, only in-frame clones are kept and a portion is missing. The top ten clones hold 4.7% of a sample with fewer than 150,000 clones, approximately 91% of them seen once. Material: peripheral blood, obtained on day 0 of AZD1222 vaccination. This receptor was obtained from an adult in good health. The gene calls are TRBV27 and TRBJ1-5; TRBD1 matches at 7 bases. In DNA form, the CDR3 reads TGTGCCAGCAGTTTAGACAGGGATAATCAGCCCCAGCATTTT. It specifies CASSLDRDNQPQHF.